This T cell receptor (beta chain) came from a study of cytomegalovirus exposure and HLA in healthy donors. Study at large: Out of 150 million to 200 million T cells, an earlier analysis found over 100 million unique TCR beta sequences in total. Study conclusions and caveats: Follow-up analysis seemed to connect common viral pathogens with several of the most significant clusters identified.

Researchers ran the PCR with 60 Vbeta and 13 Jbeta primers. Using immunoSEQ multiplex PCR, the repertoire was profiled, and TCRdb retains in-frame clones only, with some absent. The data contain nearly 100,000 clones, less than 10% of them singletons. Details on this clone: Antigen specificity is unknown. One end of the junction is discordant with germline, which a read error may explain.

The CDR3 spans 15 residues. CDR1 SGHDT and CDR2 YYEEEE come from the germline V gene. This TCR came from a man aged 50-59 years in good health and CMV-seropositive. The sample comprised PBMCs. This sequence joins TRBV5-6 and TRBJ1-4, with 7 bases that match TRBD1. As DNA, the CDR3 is TGTGCCAGCAGCTCCACAGGGGCGTCAAGGGAAAAACCGTTTTTT. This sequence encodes CASSSTGASREKPFF.